This T cell receptor beta chain was documented in a study of regulatory T cells in long-lasting Graves disease. For TCR beta, libraries came from iRepertoire HTBI primers and Arm-PCR of CDR3 regions. TCRdb reprocessed the multiplex PCR reads with MiXCR, giving one entry per CDR3 protein. The data show about 560,000 distinct CDR3 sequences, about 16% seen once. Study findings and constraints: Having few samples may have compromised the accuracy.

V lost 0 bases and J lost 1; bases outside the gene matches: 8. The CDR3 has 19 residues. Germline CDR1 reads MGHRA; CDR2 reads YSYEKL. Time point indicated: newly diagnosed GD, antithyroid drugs for less than 3 months. The TCR library was made from RNA extracted from PBMCs. This clonotype was detected a few times. Its specificity is not known. The same sample was also studied in work on T cells in Graves' hyperthyroidism and ophthalmopathy. That study reports: HTBI primers drove first-round RT-PCR of the TCR CDR3.

The specimen was peripheral blood mononuclear cells (PBMCs), collected at new diagnosis, from a patient treated with antithyroid drugs. This chain links TRBV4-1 with TRBJ2-7; 14 bases map to TRBD2. This TCR came from a man between 18 and 35 years old with Graves disease. The CDR3: CASSQDPGLAGVVSYEQYF. The CDR3 nucleotides read TGCGCCAGCAGCCAAGACCCGGGACTAGCGGGAGTGGTATCCTACGAGCAGTACTTC.